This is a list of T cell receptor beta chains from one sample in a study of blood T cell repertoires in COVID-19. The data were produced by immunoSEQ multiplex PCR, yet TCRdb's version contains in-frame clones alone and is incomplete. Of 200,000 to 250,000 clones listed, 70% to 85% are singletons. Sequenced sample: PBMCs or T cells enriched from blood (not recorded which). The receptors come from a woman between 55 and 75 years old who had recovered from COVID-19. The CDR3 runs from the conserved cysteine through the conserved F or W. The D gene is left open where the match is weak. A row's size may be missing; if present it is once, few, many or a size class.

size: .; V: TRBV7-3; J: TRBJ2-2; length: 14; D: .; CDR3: CASRAGQLIGELFF; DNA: TGTGCCAGCAGGGCCGGACAGCTTATCGGGGAGCTGTTTTTT
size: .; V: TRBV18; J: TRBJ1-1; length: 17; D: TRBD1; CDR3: CASSTRTGDSSRTEAFF; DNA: TGTGCCAGCTCAACAAGAACCGGGGACAGCTCGAGGACTGAAGCTTTCTTT
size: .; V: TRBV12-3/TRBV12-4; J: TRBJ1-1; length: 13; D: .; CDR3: CASTKPGKPEAFF; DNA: TGTGCCAGCACCAAACCAGGGAAGCCTGAAGCTTTCTTT
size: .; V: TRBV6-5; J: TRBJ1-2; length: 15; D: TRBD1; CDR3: CASNPTGGQNYGYTF; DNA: TGTGCCAGCAACCCAACAGGGGGCCAAAACTATGGCTACACCTTC
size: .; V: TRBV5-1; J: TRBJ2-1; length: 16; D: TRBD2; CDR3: CASSLNTAGAYNEQFF; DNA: TGCGCCAGCAGCTTGAATACAGCGGGAGCCTACAATGAGCAGTTCTTC
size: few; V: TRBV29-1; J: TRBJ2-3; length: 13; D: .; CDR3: CSAQDPWTDTQYF; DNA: TGCAGCGCCCAGGATCCCTGGACAGATACGCAGTATTTT
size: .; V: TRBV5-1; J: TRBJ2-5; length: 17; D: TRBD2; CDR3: CASSLGTSGRAGETQYF; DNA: TGCGCCAGCAGCTTGGGGACTAGCGGGAGGGCCGGAGAGACCCAGTACTTC
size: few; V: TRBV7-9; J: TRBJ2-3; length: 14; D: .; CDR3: CASIKGQSTDTQYF; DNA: TGTGCCAGCATCAAGGGACAATCGACAGATACGCAGTATTTT
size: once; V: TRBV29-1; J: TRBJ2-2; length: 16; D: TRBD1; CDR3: CSAGGQGARGTGELFF; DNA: TGCAGCGCGGGGGGACAGGGGGCGCGAGGCACCGGGGAGCTGTTTTTT
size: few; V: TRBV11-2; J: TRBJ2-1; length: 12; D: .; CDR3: CASAQDREKQFF; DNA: TGTGCCAGCGCCCAGGACAGAGAAAAGCAGTTCTTC
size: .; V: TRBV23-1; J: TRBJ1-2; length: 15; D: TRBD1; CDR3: CASSPTSRGLDGYTF; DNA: TGCGCCAGCAGTCCAACTTCCAGGGGGTTAGATGGCTACACCTTC
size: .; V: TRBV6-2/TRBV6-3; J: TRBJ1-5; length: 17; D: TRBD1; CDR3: CASSLRTGTDSNQPQHF; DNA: TGTGCCAGCAGTCTACGTACCGGGACAGATAGCAATCAGCCCCAGCATTTT
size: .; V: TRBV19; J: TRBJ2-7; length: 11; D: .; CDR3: CASSFLSEQYF; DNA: TGTGCCAGTTCTTTCCTATCCGAGCAGTACTTC
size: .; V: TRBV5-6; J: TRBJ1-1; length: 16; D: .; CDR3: CASSRPRGGWNTEAFF; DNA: TGTGCCAGCAGCCGGCCAAGAGGAGGGTGGAACACTGAAGCTTTCTTT
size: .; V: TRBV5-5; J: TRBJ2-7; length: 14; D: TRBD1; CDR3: CASSRGQGIYEQYF; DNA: TGTGCCAGCAGCCGCGGACAGGGAATATACGAGCAGTACTTC
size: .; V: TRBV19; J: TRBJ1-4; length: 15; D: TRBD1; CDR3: CASSSSGTGVEKLFF; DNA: TGTGCCAGTAGTTCGTCCGGGACAGGGGTCGAAAAACTGTTTTTT
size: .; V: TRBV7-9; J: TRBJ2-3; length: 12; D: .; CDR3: CASSPQGDTQYF; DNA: TGTGCCAGCAGCCCACAGGGAGATACGCAGTATTTT
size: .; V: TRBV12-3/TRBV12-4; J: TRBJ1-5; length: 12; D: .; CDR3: CASSQPLGPQHF; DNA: TGTGCCAGCAGCCAACCCCTCGGGCCCCAGCATTTT
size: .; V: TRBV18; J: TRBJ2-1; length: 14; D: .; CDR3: CASSEPSSYNEQFF; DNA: TGTGCCAGCTCAGAACCGAGCTCCTACAATGAGCAGTTCTTC
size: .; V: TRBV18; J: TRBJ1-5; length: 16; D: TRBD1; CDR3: CASSPAGQGYNQPQHF; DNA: TGTGCCAGCTCACCCGCAGGACAGGGATACAATCAGCCCCAGCATTTT
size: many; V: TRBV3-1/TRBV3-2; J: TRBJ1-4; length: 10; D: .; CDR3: CASSGEKLFF; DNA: TGTGCCAGCAGCGGCGAAAAACTGTTTTTT
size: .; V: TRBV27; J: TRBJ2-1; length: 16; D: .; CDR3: CASSFARTAASNEQFF; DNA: TGTGCCAGCAGTTTCGCGCGGACAGCGGCAAGCAATGAGCAGTTCTTC
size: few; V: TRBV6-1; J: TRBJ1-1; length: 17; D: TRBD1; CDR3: CASSDLPGQIMNTEAFF; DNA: TGTGCCAGCAGTGATCTACCGGGACAGATTATGAACACTGAAGCTTTCTTT
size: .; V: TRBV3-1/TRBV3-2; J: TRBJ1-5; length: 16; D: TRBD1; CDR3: CASSQTGGGSNQPQHF; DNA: TGTGCCAGCAGCCAAACAGGGGGCGGAAGCAATCAGCCCCAGCATTTT
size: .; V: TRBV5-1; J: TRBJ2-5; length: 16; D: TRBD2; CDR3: CASSLRGTSGVETQYF; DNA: TGCGCCAGCAGCTTGAGAGGGACTAGTGGCGTTGAGACCCAGTACTTC
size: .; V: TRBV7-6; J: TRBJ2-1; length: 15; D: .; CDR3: CASSLVQGYGNEQFF; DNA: TGTGCCAGCAGCTTAGTTCAGGGCTATGGCAATGAGCAGTTCTTC
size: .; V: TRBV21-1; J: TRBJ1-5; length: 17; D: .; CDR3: CASSIQGGYMSNQPQHF; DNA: TGTGCCAGCAGCATACAGGGGGGCTATATGAGCAATCAGCCCCAGCATTTT
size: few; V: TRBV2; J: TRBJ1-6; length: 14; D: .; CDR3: CASSDAGDNSPLHF; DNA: TGTGCCAGCAGTGATGCAGGGGACAATTCACCCCTCCACTTT
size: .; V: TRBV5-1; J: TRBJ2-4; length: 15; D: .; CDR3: CASSLDYTAKNIQYF; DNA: TGCGCCAGCAGCTTGGACTATACGGCCAAAAACATTCAGTACTTC
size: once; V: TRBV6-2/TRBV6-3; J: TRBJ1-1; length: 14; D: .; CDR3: CASSYGQLNTEAFF; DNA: TGTGCCAGCAGTTACGGGCAGCTGAACACTGAAGCTTTCTTT
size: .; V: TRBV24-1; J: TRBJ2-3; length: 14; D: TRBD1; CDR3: CATSARTGGDTQYF; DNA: TGTGCCACCAGTGCAAGAACAGGGGGGGATACGCAGTATTTT
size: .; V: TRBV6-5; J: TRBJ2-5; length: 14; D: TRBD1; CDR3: CASSRGQGAGTQYF; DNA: TGTGCCAGCAGTAGGGGACAGGGGGCAGGGACCCAGTACTTC
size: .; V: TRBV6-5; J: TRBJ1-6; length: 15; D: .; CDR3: CASSPLRRENSPLHF; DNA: TGTGCCAGCAGCCCCCTCAGGAGGGAAAATTCACCCCTCCACTTT
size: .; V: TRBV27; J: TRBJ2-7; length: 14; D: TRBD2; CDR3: CASRPVSGAYEQYF; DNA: TGTGCCAGCAGGCCTGTTAGCGGGGCCTACGAGCAGTACTTC